This TCR beta chain derives from a study of T cell repertoires in ileal Crohn's disease. Turning to the study itself: Postoperative therapy was given to about half: about 11 thiopurines, 15 to 20 anti-TNF agents. Findings and caveats of the study: Active smokers at surgery had more clonal expansions than non-smokers.

In regard to this clone: Antigen unknown.

Only in-frame clones appear in the TCRdb table, and some are missing; sequencing was by immunoSEQ multiplex PCR. Counted here are thousands of clones, 83% occurring once; the ten biggest clones make up under 5%. V shed 2 bases, J shed 5 bases, and the junction held 6 bases outside the gene matches. CDR1 is SGHRS, CDR2 YFSETQ, per germline. The CDR3 is 14 amino acids. The genes are TRBV5-1 and TRBJ2-7, with TRBD2 identical over 8 bases. Sequenced: ileal tissue. This clonotype was sampled from an adult with Crohn's disease. The CDR3 is CASSLSGSGHEQYF. CDR3 sequence (DNA): TGCGCCAGCAGCTTAAGCGGGAGTGGCCACGAGCAGTACTTC.